This TCR beta chain was sequenced during a study of breast tumors, draining lymph nodes, adjacent tissues. TCRdb re-derived calls from the multiplex PCR reads in MiXCR, one entry per CDR3 protein. The sample yields 190,000 or so distinct CDR3 sequences, roughly 31% seen once. This CDR3 is built from 13 residues. Between the trimmed V and J ends, which lost 0 bases and 4 bases, there was a span of 6 bases. Samples came from axillary lymph nodes draining the breast cancer. In this sample, this clonotype turned up many times. The TCR was taken from a female donor with breast cancer. Some clones in this sample may be carry-over from other donors' samples. The specimen sequenced was axillary lymph node tissue. The rearrangement links TRBV12-3 or TRBV12-4 to TRBJ2-5; D is uncertain. CDR3 nucleotides: TGTGCCAGCAGTTTAGCGTCGGGAGAGACCCAGTACTTC. Protein: CASSLASGETQYF.